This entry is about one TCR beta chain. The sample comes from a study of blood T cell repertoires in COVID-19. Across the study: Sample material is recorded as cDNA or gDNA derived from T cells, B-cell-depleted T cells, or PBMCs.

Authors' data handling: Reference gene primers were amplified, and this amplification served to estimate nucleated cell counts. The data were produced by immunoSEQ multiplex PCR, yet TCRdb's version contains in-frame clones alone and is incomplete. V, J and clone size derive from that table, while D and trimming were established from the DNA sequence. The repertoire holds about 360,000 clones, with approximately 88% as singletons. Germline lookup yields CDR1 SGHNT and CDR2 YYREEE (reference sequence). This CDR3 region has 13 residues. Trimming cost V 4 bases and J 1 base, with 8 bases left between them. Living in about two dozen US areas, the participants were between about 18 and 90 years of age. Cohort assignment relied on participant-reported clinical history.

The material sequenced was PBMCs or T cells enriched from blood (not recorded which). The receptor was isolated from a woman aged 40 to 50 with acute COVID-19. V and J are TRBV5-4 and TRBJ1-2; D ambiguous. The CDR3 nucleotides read TGTGCCAGCAGCCACAGCCGTAACTATGGCTACACCTTC. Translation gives CASSHSRNYGYTF.